The rows below give T cell receptor beta chains drawn from one sample of a study of shared clonotypes between healthy human individuals. Using immunoSEQ multiplex PCR, the repertoire was profiled, and TCRdb retains in-frame clones only, with some absent. The data show 700,000 to 950,000 clones, 90% to 97% seen once. Sequenced: naive CD8+ T cells sorted from blood. These receptors were taken from a man in his thirties or forties in good health. Each CDR3 is given with its conserved first and last residue. D genes are given only for firm matches. Part of the rows lack a size; the others show once, few, many or a class for expanded clones.

J,V,D,size,CDR3,DNA
TRBJ2-5,TRBV7-2,.,.,CASSPTPTYQETQYF,TGTGCCAGCAGCCCCACCCCCACGTACCAAGAGACCCAGTACTTC
TRBJ2-7,TRBV7-3,.,.,CASSVTGSPYYEQYF,TGTGCCAGCAGCGTCACAGGGTCCCCCTACTACGAGCAGTACTTC
TRBJ1-1,TRBV11-2,TRBD1,.,CASSTTGGGTEAFF,TGTGCCAGCAGCACTACAGGGGGAGGCACTGAAGCTTTCTTT
TRBJ2-1,TRBV7-9,TRBD2,.,CASSSGTVGYEQFF,TGTGCCAGCTCCAGCGGGACGGTAGGCTATGAGCAGTTCTTC
TRBJ2-7,TRBV7-2,.,.,CASSRGGYEQYF,TGTGCCAGCAGCAGGGGGGGCTACGAGCAGTACTTC
TRBJ2-7,TRBV4-1,.,.,CASSQESGDPYEQYF,TGCGCCAGCAGCCAAGAATCCGGGGACCCCTACGAGCAGTACTTC
TRBJ1-1,TRBV10-1,.,.,CASRSGDTEAFF,TGCGCCAGCAGGTCAGGGGACACTGAAGCTTTCTTT
TRBJ2-7,TRBV7-8,.,.,CASFPLGDAYEQYF,TGTGCCAGCTTCCCGCTCGGTGATGCCTACGAGCAGTACTTC
TRBJ2-7,TRBV11-2,.,.,CASSLEITSAGSYEQYF,TGTGCCAGCAGCTTAGAGATTACCTCGGCCGGCTCCTACGAGCAGTACTTC
TRBJ1-4,TRBV19,.,.,CASSIDLPIAGERSEKLFF,TGTGCCAGTAGTATAGATCTTCCAATCGCGGGGGAACGGAGTGAAAAACTGTTTTTT
TRBJ1-5,TRBV10-2,.,.,CASSESRSVAQHF,TGCGCCAGCAGTGAGTCCCGGAGTGTGGCCCAGCATTTT
TRBJ2-1,TRBV27,.,.,CASASTSYNEQFF,TGTGCCAGCGCGAGTACTTCCTACAATGAGCAGTTCTTC
TRBJ1-1,TRBV7-9,TRBD1,.,CASSFQGQGAFF,TGTGCCAGCAGCTTTCAGGGACAGGGAGCTTTCTTT
TRBJ2-5,TRBV2,TRBD2,.,CASSEALGLAEQETQYF,TGTGCCAGCAGTGAAGCGCTTGGACTAGCGGAACAAGAGACCCAGTACTTC
TRBJ2-2,TRBV18,.,.,CASSPGLDGELFF,TGTGCCAGCTCACCAGGCTTGGACGGGGAGCTGTTTTTT
TRBJ2-7,TRBV9,TRBD1,.,CASRGQGYEQYF,TGTGCCAGCAGGGGACAGGGCTACGAGCAGTACTTC
TRBJ2-7,TRBV19,.,.,CASSFGTAGTYEQYF,TGTGCCAGTAGTTTCGGGACGGCGGGAACCTACGAGCAGTACTTC
TRBJ2-5,TRBV29-1,.,once,CSVLRGDETQYF,TGCAGCGTGCTCAGGGGGGACGAGACCCAGTACTTC
TRBJ2-1,TRBV7-9,.,.,CASSLGHGGISYNEQFF,TGTGCCAGCAGCTTAGGGCACGGCGGGATCTCCTACAATGAGCAGTTCTTC
TRBJ1-1,TRBV29-1,.,.,CSVISGMNTEAFF,TGCAGCGTTATTTCCGGGATGAACACTGAAGCTTTCTTT
TRBJ2-1,TRBV6-5,TRBD2,.,CASSFSSGLASNEQFF,TGTGCCAGCAGTTTTTCCTCCGGACTAGCGAGTAATGAGCAGTTCTTC
TRBJ2-1,TRBV5-1,TRBD1,.,CASSPGQAGSYNEQFF,TGCGCCAGCAGCCCGGGACAGGCCGGATCCTACAATGAGCAGTTCTTC
TRBJ2-3,TRBV19,.,.,CASSIPWPGSTDTQYF,TGTGCCAGTAGTATTCCATGGCCAGGGAGCACAGATACGCAGTATTTT
TRBJ2-7,TRBV28,TRBD2,.,CASSTTKREYPEQYF,TGTGCCAGCAGTACGACTAAGCGGGAGTACCCCGAGCAGTACTTC
TRBJ2-1,TRBV7-9,.,.,CASSQASSYNEQFF,TGTGCCAGCAGCCAGGCTAGCTCCTACAATGAGCAGTTCTTC
TRBJ2-7,TRBV12-2,.,.,CARGAGGPSNEQYF,TGTGCGCGCGGGGCGGGAGGGCCGTCTAACGAGCAGTACTTC
TRBJ2-5,TRBV19,TRBD2,.,CASSMAVGLADQETQYF,TGTGCCAGTAGTATGGCGGTGGGACTAGCGGACCAAGAGACCCAGTACTTC
TRBJ2-7,TRBV2,.,.,CAGEPPRGEQYF,TGTGCCGGGGAACCCCCACGTGGAGAGCAGTACTTC
TRBJ1-4,TRBV27,.,once,CASSLSSWGEKLFF,TGTGCCAGCAGTTTATCGAGTTGGGGTGAAAAACTGTTTTTT
TRBJ2-7,TRBV7-9,.,.,CASSLSVGLEQYF,TGTGCCAGCAGCTTATCTGTAGGGCTTGAGCAGTACTTC
TRBJ2-4,TRBV7-9,.,.,CASSPRGQGGAKNIQYF,TGTGCCAGCAGCCCACGGGGGCAGGGGGGAGCCAAAAACATTCAGTACTTC
TRBJ2-3,TRBV27,TRBD2,.,CASSRTSVGTDTQYF,TGTGCCAGCAGCCGGACTAGCGTTGGGACAGATACGCAGTATTTT
TRBJ2-2,TRBV4-3,TRBD2,.,CASSQRLAGGTGELFF,TGCGCCAGCAGCCAGAGACTAGCGGGAGGGACCGGGGAGCTGTTTTTT
TRBJ2-7,TRBV13,.,.,CASSSGERAYEQYF,TGTGCCAGCAGCTCAGGGGAGCGGGCCTACGAGCAGTACTTC
TRBJ1-1,TRBV9,.,.,CASSPYGGQNTEAFF,TGTGCCAGCAGCCCCTATGGGGGACAGAACACTGAAGCTTTCTTT
TRBJ2-4,TRBV23-1,.,.,CASRSSVAKNIQYF,TGCGCCAGCAGATCTTCGGTAGCCAAAAACATTCAGTACTTC
TRBJ2-1,TRBV28,.,.,CATSTVYEQFF,TGTGCCACCTCAACCGTCTATGAGCAGTTCTTC
TRBJ2-2,TRBV9,.,once,CASSSRRLAAGELFF,TGTGCCAGCAGCTCCCGACGGCTAGCAGCCGGGGAGCTGTTTTTT
TRBJ2-7,TRBV7-9,TRBD1,.,CASRRDRAGEQYF,TGTGCCAGCAGACGCGACAGGGCAGGCGAGCAGTACTTC
TRBJ2-1,TRBV2,TRBD2,.,CASSNTGGRKGGNEQFF,TGTGCCAGCAGTAATACAGGCGGGAGGAAAGGGGGCAATGAGCAGTTCTTC
TRBJ2-5,TRBV2,.,.,CASTATNQETQYF,TGTGCCAGCACGGCAACAAATCAAGAGACCCAGTACTTC
TRBJ2-6,TRBV19,.,.,CASEGNVLTF,TGTGCCAGTGAGGGCAACGTCCTGACTTTC
TRBJ2-2,TRBV5-1,.,.,CASSFGWNTGELFF,TGCGCCAGCAGCTTCGGGTGGAACACCGGGGAGCTGTTTTTT
TRBJ2-7,TRBV19,.,.,CATRAGRNEQYF,TGTGCCACCCGAGCCGGGCGCAACGAGCAGTACTTC
TRBJ2-1,TRBV6-6,TRBD2,.,CASSYSASGGDEQFF,TGTGCCAGCAGTTACTCGGCTAGCGGGGGGGATGAGCAGTTCTTC
TRBJ2-1,TRBV29-1,TRBD1,.,CSVEEQGSGNEQFF,TGCAGCGTTGAAGAACAGGGGTCTGGCAATGAGCAGTTCTTC
TRBJ2-7,TRBV7-2,TRBD2,.,CASSLPPGTSEDEQYF,TGTGCCAGCAGCCTACCCCCTGGGACTAGCGAGGACGAGCAGTACTTC
TRBJ2-3,TRBV7-2,.,.,CASLGTDTQYF,TGTGCCAGCCTCGGTACAGATACGCAGTATTTT
TRBJ2-7,TRBV10-1,TRBD1,.,CASSHSTGLEQYF,TGCGCCAGCAGTCACTCGACAGGGTTGGAACAGTACTTC
TRBJ2-1,TRBV2,TRBD2,.,CASPLVAGGYNEQFF,TGTGCCAGCCCTCTCGTAGCGGGAGGTTACAATGAGCAGTTCTTC
TRBJ2-1,TRBV27,TRBD2,.,CASTLGRGNEQFF,TGTGCCAGCACCCTCGGGAGGGGCAATGAGCAGTTCTTC
TRBJ2-2,TRBV7-8,.,.,CASTYGGENTGELFF,TGTGCCAGCACCTATGGAGGGGAAAACACCGGGGAGCTGTTTTTT
TRBJ2-1,TRBV7-9,TRBD2,.,CASSSGLAGAFEQFF,TGTGCCAGCAGCTCGGGACTAGCGGGAGCTTTTGAGCAGTTCTTC
TRBJ2-7,TRBV10-3,TRBD2,.,CAISDLGSGEYF,TGTGCCATCAGTGACCTCGGGAGCGGGGAGTACTTC
TRBJ1-1,TRBV9,.,.,CASSPQFGGIIAEAFF,TGTGCCAGCAGCCCCCAGTTCGGGGGTATTATCGCTGAAGCTTTCTTT